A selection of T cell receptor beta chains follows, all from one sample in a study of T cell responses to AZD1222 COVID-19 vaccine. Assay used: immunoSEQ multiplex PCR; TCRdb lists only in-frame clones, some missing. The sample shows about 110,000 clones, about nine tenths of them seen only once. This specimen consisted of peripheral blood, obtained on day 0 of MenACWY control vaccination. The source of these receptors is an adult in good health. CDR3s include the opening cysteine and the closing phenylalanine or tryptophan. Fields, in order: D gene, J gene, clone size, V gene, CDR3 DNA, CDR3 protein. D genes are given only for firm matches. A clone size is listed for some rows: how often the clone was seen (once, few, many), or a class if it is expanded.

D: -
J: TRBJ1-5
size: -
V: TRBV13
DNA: TGTGCCAGCAGCGCGAGCGATCAGCCCCAGCATTTT
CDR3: CASSASDQPQHF

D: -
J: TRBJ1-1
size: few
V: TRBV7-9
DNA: TGTGCCAGCAGCCGATCAACCTTGGACATTGAAGCTTTCTTT
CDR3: CASSRSTLDIEAFF

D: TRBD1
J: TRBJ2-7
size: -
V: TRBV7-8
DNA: TGTGCCAGCAGCCCCCGGGACAGGGGCTACGAGCAGTACTTC
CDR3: CASSPRDRGYEQYF

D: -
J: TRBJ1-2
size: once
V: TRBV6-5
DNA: TGTGCCAGCAGACCAAGCCGGACAGACTATGGCTACACCTTC
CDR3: CASRPSRTDYGYTF

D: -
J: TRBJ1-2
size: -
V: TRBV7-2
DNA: TGTGCCAGCAGCTCGATGGGGGGGTCTCCAAACTATGGCTACACCTTC
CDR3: CASSSMGGSPNYGYTF

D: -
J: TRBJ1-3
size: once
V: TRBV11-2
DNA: TGTGCCAGCAGCTTAGGGGGCTTAGTGGGCTCGTACTCTGGAAACACCATATATTTT
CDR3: CASSLGGLVGSYSGNTIYF

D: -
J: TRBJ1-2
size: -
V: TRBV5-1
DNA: TGCGCCAGCAGGGGTTCGGGACGGCTCAACTATGGCTACACCTTC
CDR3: CASRGSGRLNYGYTF

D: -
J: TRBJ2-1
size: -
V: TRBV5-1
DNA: TGCGCCAGCAGCTTGGATGGGAATGACTACAATGAGCAGTTCTTC
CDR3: CASSLDGNDYNEQFF

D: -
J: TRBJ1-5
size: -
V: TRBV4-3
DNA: TGCGCCAGCAGCCAAGATTGGGCCGGGGGCGGTTTTCGAGGCAATCAGCCCCAGCATTTT
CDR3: CASSQDWAGGGFRGNQPQHF

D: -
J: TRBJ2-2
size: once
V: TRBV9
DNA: TGTGCCAGCAGCGTAGCACGGGGGCGCGCCGGGGAGCTGTTTTTT
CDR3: CASSVARGRAGELFF

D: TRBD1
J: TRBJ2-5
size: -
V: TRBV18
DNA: TGTGCCAGCTCACCGGGAAGAGGGACAGGGGCCAAAGAGACCCAGTACTTC
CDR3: CASSPGRGTGAKETQYF

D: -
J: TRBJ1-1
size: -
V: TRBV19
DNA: TGTGCCAGTAGTATTACCCAAACCCTAGAAGCTTTCTTT
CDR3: CASSITQTLEAFF

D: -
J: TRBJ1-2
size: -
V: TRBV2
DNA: TGTGCCAGCAGTGAAAGGGAGGGCAGCAACTATGGCTACACCTTC
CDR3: CASSEREGSNYGYTF

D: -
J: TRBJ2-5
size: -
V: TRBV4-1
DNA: TGCGCCAGCAGCCAAGATGGAGACTTGCCACAAGAGACCCAGTACTTC
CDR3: CASSQDGDLPQETQYF

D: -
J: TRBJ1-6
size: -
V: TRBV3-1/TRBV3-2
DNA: TGTGCCAGCAGCCAACGGGGAGGGAGGGGATATAATTCACCCCTCCACTTT
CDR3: CASSQRGGRGYNSPLHF

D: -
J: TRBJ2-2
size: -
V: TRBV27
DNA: TGTGCCAGCAGTTTAGGGACGGTCGCGAACACCGGGGAGCTGTTTTTT
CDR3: CASSLGTVANTGELFF

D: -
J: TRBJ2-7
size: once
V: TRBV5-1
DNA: TGCGCCAGCAGCCCCTCGGCGGGGGCCGCCTCCTACGAGCAGTACTTC
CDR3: CASSPSAGAASYEQYF

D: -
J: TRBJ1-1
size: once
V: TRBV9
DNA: TGTGCCAGCAGCGTAACCCCGAGCGCAGGGTTAGCTTTCTTT
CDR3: CASSVTPSAGLAFF

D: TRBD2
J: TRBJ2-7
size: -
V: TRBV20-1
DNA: TGCAGTGCTAGTGGACTAGCGGGGGGATTGCTTACGTACGAGCAGTACTTC
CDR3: CSASGLAGGLLTYEQYF

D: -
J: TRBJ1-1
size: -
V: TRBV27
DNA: TGTGCCAGCAGTTACGGTCTCTGGGGTCTGAACACTGAAGCTTTCTTT
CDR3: CASSYGLWGLNTEAFF

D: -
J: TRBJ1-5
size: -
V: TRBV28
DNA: TGTGCCAGCAGTGGCCGGCAGCCCCAGCATTTT
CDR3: CASSGRQPQHF

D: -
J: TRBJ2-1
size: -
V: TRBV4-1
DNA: TGCGCCAGCAGCCACCGACAAGACCCCGCCAATGAGCAGTTCTTC
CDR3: CASSHRQDPANEQFF

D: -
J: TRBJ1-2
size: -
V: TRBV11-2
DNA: TGTGCCAGCAGCCCCACCCGGGGGGGAATGGGCTATGGCTACACCTTC
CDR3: CASSPTRGGMGYGYTF

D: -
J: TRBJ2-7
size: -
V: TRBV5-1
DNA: TGCGCCAGCAGCCGGGGAGGTGAGGGAGCGTACGAGCAGTACTTC
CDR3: CASSRGGEGAYEQYF

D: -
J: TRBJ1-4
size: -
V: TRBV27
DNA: TGTGCCAGCAGTACCCGGACAAGATACACAACTAATGAAAAACTGTTTTTT
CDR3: CASSTRTRYTTNEKLFF

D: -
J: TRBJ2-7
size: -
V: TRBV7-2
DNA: TGTGCCAGCAGCGCCCGACAGGCGGGGGAGCAGTACTTC
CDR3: CASSARQAGEQYF

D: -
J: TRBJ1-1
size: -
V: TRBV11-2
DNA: TGTGCCAGCAGCTCGGCGGAGGGTAAAGCTTTCTTT
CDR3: CASSSAEGKAFF

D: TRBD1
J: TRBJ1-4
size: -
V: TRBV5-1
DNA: TGCGCCAGCAGCTTCCAGGGGGCAACGGGTGAAAAACTGTTTTTT
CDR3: CASSFQGATGEKLFF

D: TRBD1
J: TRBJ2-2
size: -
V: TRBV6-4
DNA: TGTGCCAGCAAGGGGGCGAACGGGGAGCTGTTTTTT
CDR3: CASKGANGELFF

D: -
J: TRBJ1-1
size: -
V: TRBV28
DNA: TGTGCCAGTTGGACACGCCATGAAGCTTTCTTT
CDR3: CASWTRHEAFF

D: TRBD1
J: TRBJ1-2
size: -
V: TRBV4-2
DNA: TGTGCCAGCAGATCATGGGACAGGGGGCACTATGGCTACACCTTC
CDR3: CASRSWDRGHYGYTF

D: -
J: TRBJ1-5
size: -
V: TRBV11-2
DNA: TGTGCCAGCAGCCTAAGGACCGACGGGGAGCTTTTGCGCAATCAGCCCCAGCATTTT
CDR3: CASSLRTDGELLRNQPQHF

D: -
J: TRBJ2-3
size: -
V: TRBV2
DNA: TGTGCCAGCAGTGAATCGGTACCGATCACAGATACGCAGTATTTT
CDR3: CASSESVPITDTQYF

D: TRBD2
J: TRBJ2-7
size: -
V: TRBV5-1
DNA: TGCGCCAGCAGCCCCGGGGCTGGGGGGGGCTACGAGCAGTACTTC
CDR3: CASSPGAGGGYEQYF

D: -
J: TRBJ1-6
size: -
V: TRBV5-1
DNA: TGCGCCAGCAGCTTGAGGGCAGCTTATAATTCACCCCTCCACTTT
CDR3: CASSLRAAYNSPLHF

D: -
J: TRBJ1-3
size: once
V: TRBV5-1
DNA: TGCGCCAGCAGTCTTGGGGGGCGCTCTGGAAACACCATATATTTT
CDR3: CASSLGGRSGNTIYF

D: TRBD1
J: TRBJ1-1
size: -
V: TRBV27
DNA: TGTGCCAGCAGTCTGGGGACAGGGAGGGAAACTTTCTTT
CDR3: CASSLGTGRETFF

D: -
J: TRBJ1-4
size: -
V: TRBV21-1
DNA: TGTGCCGGTGGGGCGGAGCCGAATGAAAAACTGTTTTTT
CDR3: CAGGAEPNEKLFF

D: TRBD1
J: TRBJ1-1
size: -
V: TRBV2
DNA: TGTGCCAGCAGGGACCGACAGGGGGTTATTCGGAACACTGAAGCTTTCTTT
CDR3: CASRDRQGVIRNTEAFF

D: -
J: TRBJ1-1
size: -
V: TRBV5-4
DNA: TGTGCCAGCAGCTTGGCCCCGGATACTGAAGCTTTCTTT
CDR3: CASSLAPDTEAFF

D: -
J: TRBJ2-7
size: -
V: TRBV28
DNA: TGTGCCAGCAGTTTAGAGCACGAGCAGTACTTC
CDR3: CASSLEHEQYF

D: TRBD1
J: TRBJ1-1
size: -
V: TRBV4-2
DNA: TGTGCCAGCAGCAGTTCGGACAGGGGGCTTGAAGCTTTCTTT
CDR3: CASSSSDRGLEAFF

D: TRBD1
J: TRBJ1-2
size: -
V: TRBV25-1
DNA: TGTGCCAGCAGTGAATCGACCGGACAGGGGGACTACACCTTC
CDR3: CASSESTGQGDYTF

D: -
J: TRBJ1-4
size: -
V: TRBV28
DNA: TGTGCCAGCAGCTCCCCCGCCGGCTTCGATAATGAAAAACTGTTTTTT
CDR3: CASSSPAGFDNEKLFF

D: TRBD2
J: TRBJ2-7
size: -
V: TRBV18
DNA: TGTGCCAGCTCACCAGATGTCCTTAGCGGGGGCTACGAGCAGTACTTC
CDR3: CASSPDVLSGGYEQYF

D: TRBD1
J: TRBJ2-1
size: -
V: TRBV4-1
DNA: TGCGCCAGCAGCCAAGACAGGGGGCCCTACAATGAGCAGTTCTTC
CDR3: CASSQDRGPYNEQFF